This T cell receptor beta chain was captured in a study of identical twins. Each cDNA held unique molecular identifiers, and template switching gave it a universal primer site. TCRdb called the 5' RACE reads again in MiXCR, with one record for every CDR3 protein. The sample yields about 1.7 million distinct CDR3 sequences, about 30% seen once. The clonotype was recovered from a newborn girl in good health. The sample taken for sequencing was cord blood.

The CDR3 DNA follows: TGTGCCAGCAGACCAAGACTAGCCCGAGACTCCTACAATGAGCAGTTCTTC. Protein product: CASRPRLARDSYNEQFF. This rearrangement joins TRBV28 to TRBJ2-1; TRBD2 matches at 7 bases. The CDR3 covers 17 residues. V dropped 6 bases and J dropped 0; count of bases not matched to a gene: 11. The germline gives CDR1 MDHEN, CDR2 SYDVKM.